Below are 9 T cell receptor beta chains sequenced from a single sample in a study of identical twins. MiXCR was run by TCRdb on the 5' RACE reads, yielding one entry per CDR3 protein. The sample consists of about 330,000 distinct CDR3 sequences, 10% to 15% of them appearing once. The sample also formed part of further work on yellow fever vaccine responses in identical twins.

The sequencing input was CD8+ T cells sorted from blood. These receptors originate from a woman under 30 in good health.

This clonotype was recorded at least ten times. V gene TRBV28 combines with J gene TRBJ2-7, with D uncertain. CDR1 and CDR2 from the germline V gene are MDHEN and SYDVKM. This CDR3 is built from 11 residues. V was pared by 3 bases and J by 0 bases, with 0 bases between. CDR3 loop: CASSFSYEQYF. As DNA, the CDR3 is TGTGCCAGCAGTTTCTCCTACGAGCAGTACTTC.

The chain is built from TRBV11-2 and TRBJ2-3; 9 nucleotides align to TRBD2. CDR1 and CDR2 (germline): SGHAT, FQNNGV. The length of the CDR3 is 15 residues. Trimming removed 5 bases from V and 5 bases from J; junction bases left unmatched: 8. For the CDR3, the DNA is TGTGCCAGCAGCCTCCCGGGACTAGCACGAGATACGCAGTATTTT. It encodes CASSLPGLARDTQYF.

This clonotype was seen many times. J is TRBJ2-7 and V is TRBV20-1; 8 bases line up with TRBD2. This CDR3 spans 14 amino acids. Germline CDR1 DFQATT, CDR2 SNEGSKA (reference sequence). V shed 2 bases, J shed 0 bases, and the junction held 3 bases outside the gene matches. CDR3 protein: CSARHSGDSYEQYF. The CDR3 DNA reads TGCAGTGCTAGACATAGCGGGGACTCCTACGAGCAGTACTTC.

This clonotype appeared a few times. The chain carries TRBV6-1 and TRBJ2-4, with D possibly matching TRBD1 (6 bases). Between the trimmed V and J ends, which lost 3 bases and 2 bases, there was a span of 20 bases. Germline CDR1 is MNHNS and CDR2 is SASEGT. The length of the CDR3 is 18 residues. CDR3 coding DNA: TGTGCCAGCAGTGAGGACCCACAGGGACCCCTGACCAAAAACATTCAGTACTTC. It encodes CASSEDPQGPLTKNIQYF.

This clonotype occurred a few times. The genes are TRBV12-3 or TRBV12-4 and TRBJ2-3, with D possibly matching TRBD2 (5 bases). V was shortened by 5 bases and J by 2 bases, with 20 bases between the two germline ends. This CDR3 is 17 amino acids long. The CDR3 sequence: CASSGVYRDWITDTQYF. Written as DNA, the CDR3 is TGTGCCAGCAGTGGGGTTTATCGGGATTGGATCACAGATACGCAGTATTTT.

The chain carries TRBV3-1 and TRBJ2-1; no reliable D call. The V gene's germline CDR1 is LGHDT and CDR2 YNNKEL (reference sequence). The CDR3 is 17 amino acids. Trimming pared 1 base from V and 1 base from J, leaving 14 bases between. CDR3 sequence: CASSQGSGPVSYNEQFF. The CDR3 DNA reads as TGTGCCAGCAGCCAAGGGTCGGGCCCGGTTTCCTACAATGAGCAGTTCTTC.

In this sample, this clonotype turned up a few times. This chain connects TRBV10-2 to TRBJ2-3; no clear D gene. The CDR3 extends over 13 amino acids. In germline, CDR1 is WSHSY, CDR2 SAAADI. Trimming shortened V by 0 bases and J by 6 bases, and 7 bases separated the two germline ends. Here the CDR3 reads CASSESPLDTQYF. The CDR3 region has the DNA TGCGCCAGCAGTGAGTCTCCGTTGGATACGCAGTATTTT.

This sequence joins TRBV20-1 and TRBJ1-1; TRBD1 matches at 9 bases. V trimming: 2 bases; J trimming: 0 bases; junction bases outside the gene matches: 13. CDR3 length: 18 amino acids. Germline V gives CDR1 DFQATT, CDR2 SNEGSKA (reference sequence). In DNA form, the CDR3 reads TGCAGTGCTAGACCCCTATTGACAGGGGGAGAAATGAACACTGAAGCTTTCTTT. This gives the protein CSARPLLTGGEMNTEAFF.

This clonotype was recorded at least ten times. CDR3 region: CASSQPGGASWVTEAFF. The CDR3, as DNA: TGCGCCAGCAGCCAACCGGGGGGCGCTTCTTGGGTCACTGAAGCTTTCTTT. The gene calls are TRBV4-1 and TRBJ1-1; tentatively, D is TRBD1 (6 bases). The CDR3 sequence is 17 residues long. CDR1 MGHRA and CDR2 YSYEKL come from the germline V gene. Trimming removed 2 bases at V and 4 bases at J, with 20 bases between.